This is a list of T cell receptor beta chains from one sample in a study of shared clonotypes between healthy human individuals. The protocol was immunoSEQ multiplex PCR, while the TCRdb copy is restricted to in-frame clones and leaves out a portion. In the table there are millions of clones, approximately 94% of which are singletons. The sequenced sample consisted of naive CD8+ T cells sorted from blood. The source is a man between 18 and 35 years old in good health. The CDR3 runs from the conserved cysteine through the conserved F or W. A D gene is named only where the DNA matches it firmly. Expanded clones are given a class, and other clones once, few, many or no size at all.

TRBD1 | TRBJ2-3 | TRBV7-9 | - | TGTGCCAGCACCCCCGGCTCAGGGGGTCTAGCAGATACGCAGTATTTT | CASTPGSGGLADTQYF
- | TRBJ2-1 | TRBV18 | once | TGTGCCAGCTCACCGTCCTCCTATCTTTACAATGAGCAGTTCTTC | CASSPSSYLYNEQFF
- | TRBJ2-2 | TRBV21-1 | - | TGTGCCAGCAGCAGCACAAGGGACACCGGGGAGCTGTTTTTT | CASSSTRDTGELFF
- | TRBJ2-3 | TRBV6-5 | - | TGTGCCAGCAGTTACGTAAACACAGATACGCAGTATTTT | CASSYVNTDTQYF
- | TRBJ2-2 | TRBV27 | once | TGTGCCAGCAAAGAGGGGGAAGCGACCGGGGAGCTGTTTTTT | CASKEGEATGELFF
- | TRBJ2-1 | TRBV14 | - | TGTGCCAGCAGCCAAGGTAGGGAAGTAGCGTTAAATGAGCAGTTCTTC | CASSQGREVALNEQFF
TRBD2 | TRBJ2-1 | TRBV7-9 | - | TGTGCCAGCAGCTGGACTAGCTCCTACAATGAGCAGTTCTTC | CASSWTSSYNEQFF
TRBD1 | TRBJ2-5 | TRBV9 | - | TGTGCCAGCAGCGCTCGGGACAGCCTCCAAGAGACCCAGTACTTC | CASSARDSLQETQYF
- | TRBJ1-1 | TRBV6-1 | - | TGTGCCAGCACCGGACCGACTGAAGCTTTCTTT | CASTGPTEAFF
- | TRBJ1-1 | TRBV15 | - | TGTGCCACCAGCAAGCGGGGGCTGATGAACACTGAAGCTTTCTTT | CATSKRGLMNTEAFF
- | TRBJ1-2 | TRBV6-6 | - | TGTGCCAGCAGTTTGAATGGGGAGTCCTATGGCTACACCTTC | CASSLNGESYGYTF
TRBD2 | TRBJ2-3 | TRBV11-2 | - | TGTGCCAGCAGCGCGGACGGGAGGGGCTTTGGTATCGGAACAGATACGCAGTATTTT | CASSADGRGFGIGTDTQYF
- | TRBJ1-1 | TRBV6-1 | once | TGTGCCAGCAGTGAAGGGACAACTCCGGGGTATGAAGCTTTCTTT | CASSEGTTPGYEAFF
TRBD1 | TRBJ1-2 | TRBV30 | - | TGTGCCTGGAGGGACAGGAGATCTCGGGCTAACTATGGCTACACCTTC | CAWRDRRSRANYGYTF
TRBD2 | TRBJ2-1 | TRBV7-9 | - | TGTGCCAGCAGCTTAGTTAGGACTAGCGCCAATGAGCAGTTCTTC | CASSLVRTSANEQFF
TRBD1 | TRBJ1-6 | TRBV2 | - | TGTGCCAGCAGTGGGACAGGGACCCTAAATTCACCCCTCCACTTT | CASSGTGTLNSPLHF
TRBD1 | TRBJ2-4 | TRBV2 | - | TGTGCCAGCAGTGCTGGGACAGTAGAGGCCAAAAACATTCAGTACTTC | CASSAGTVEAKNIQYF
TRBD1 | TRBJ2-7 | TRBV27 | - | TGTGCCAGCAGTCCTTGGACAGGGGGCTTCGAGCAGTACTTC | CASSPWTGGFEQYF
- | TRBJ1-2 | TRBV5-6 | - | TGTGCCAGCAGCTTACCAGACTATGGCTACACCTTC | CASSLPDYGYTF
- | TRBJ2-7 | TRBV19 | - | TGTGCCAGTAGTATAGATGGGGAATCCTACGAGCAGTACTTC | CASSIDGESYEQYF
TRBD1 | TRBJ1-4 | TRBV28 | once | TGTGCCAGCAGTTTAAGAGTGGGACAGCCTAATGAAAAACTGTTTTTT | CASSLRVGQPNEKLFF
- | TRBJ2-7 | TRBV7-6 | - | TGTGCCAGCAGCTTAGGGAAGGGGGGGTCTCAATACGAGCAGTACTTC | CASSLGKGGSQYEQYF
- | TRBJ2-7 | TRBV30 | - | TGTGCCTGGAGTGCACAGGGACCTAACGAGCAGTACTTC | CAWSAQGPNEQYF
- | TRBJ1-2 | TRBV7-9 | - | TGTGCCAGCAGCTTAGAAGGGGAGGGGTATGGCTACACCTTC | CASSLEGEGYGYTF
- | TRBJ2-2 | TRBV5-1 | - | TGCGCCAGCAGCTCGGATCCGGCCGGGGAGCTGTTTTTT | CASSSDPAGELFF
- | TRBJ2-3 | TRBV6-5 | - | TGTGCCAGCAGTCCAGAAAGTACAGATACGCAGTATTTT | CASSPESTDTQYF
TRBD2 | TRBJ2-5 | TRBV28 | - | TGTGCCAGCAGTGAAGAAGCGGGGGAGGGCCAAGAGACCCAGTACTTC | CASSEEAGEGQETQYF
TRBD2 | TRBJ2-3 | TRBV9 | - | TGTGCCAGCAGCGTAGCTAGCGGGGCCACAGATACGCAGTATTTT | CASSVASGATDTQYF
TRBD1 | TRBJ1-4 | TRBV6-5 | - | TGTGCCAGCAGTTTACAGGGGCAATGGGAAAAACTGTTTTTT | CASSLQGQWEKLFF
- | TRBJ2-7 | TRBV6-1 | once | TGTGCCAGCAGTCCACCACCTCGAGGGAACTACGAGCAGTACTTC | CASSPPPRGNYEQYF
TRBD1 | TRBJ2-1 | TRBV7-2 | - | TGTGCCAGCAGCCACGGATACACAGGGGCGTCGTACAATGAGCAGTTCTTC | CASSHGYTGASYNEQFF
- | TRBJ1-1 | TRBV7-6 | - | TGTGCCAGCAGCTTAGGAGGCATGAACACTGAAGCTTTCTTT | CASSLGGMNTEAFF
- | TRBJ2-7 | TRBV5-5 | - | TGTGCCAGCAGCTTAAGTCAGAGCTCCTACGAGCAGTACTTC | CASSLSQSSYEQYF
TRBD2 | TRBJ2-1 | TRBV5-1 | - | TGCGCCAGCAGCTGGGATACTAGCGGGGTGTTATACAATGAGCAGTTCTTC | CASSWDTSGVLYNEQFF
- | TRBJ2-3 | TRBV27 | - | TGTGCCATCATGTTGGGAGATACGCAGTATTTT | CAIMLGDTQYF
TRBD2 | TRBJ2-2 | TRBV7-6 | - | TGTGCCAGCAGCTTACCCTCTATCGCGGGAGGATCTACCGGGGAGCTGTTTTTT | CASSLPSIAGGSTGELFF
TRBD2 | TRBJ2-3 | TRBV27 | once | TGTGCCAGCACCCCGACTAGCTTTGGCACAGATACGCAGTATTTT | CASTPTSFGTDTQYF
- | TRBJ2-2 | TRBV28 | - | TGTGCCAGCAGTTTTGCAGGGGCGTGGACCGGGGAGCTGTTTTTT | CASSFAGAWTGELFF
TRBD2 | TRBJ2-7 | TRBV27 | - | TGTGCCAGCAGTTTTGGAGCGGGAGGTTACGAGCAGTACTTC | CASSFGAGGYEQYF
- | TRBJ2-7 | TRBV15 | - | TGTGCCACCAGCAGGTGGGACTTAAGCTCCTACGAGCAGTACTTC | CATSRWDLSSYEQYF
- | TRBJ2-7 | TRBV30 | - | TGTGCCTGGAGTGGGATTTACGAGCAGTACTTC | CAWSGIYEQYF
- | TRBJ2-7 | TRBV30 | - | TGTGCCTGGAGCCCAGAGTCCTACGAGCAGTACTTC | CAWSPESYEQYF
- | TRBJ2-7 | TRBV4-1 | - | TGCGCCAGCAGCTCAGGGACTCCCTACGAGCAGTACTTC | CASSSGTPYEQYF
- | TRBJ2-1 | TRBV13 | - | TGTGCCAGCAGCCCGGAGACTAGTCTTGAGCAGTTCTTC | CASSPETSLEQFF
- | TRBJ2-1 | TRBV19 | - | TGTGCCAGTATGGCTAGCTTAGAGCAGTTCTTC | CASMASLEQFF
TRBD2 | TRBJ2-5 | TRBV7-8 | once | TGTGCCAGCAGCTCAGAGGGACTAGTCCAAGAGACCCAGTACTTC | CASSSEGLVQETQYF
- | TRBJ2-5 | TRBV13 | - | TGTGCCAGCAGCCCCCGGTGGTCTGAGACCCAGTACTTC | CASSPRWSETQYF
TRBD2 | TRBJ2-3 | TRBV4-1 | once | TGCGCCAGCAGCCAATCGGGACTAGCATTTGATACGCAGTATTTT | CASSQSGLAFDTQYF
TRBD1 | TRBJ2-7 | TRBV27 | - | TGTGCCAGCAGTCCGGACAGGGGCAACGAGCAGTACTTC | CASSPDRGNEQYF